The 3 T cell receptor beta chains below come from one sample, sequenced in a study of blood T cells in healthy people across ages. The authors ran a second PCR of 7 to 11 cycles using a sample-barcoded 5' primer and a J-beta primer mix. TCRdb ran MiXCR on the 5' RACE reads and lists one entry per CDR3 protein. The sample records roughly 800,000 distinct CDR3 sequences, roughly 60% being singletons. Material: blood. The source of these receptors is a young man in good health.

The chain carries TRBV12-3 or TRBV12-4 and TRBJ2-3; D is unresolved. V gave up 6 bases and J gave up 0 bases, with 7 bases separating them. The CDR3 sequence is 13 residues long. The DNA for the CDR3 is TGTGCCAGCAGGGCGGACAGCACAGATACGCAGTATTTT. As protein: CASRADSTDTQYF.

This clonotype showed up just once. The rearrangement joins TRBV5-1 to TRBJ2-3; 10 bases agree with TRBD2. The trim removed 0 bases at V and 6 bases at J, leaving 4 bases unmatched. Germline CDR1 is SGHRS and CDR2 is YFSETQ. CDR3 length: 15 amino acids. CDR3 DNA sequence: TGCGCCAGCAGCTTGGAAGCGGGGGGGCCGGATACGCAGTATTTT. Amino acid sequence: CASSLEAGGPDTQYF.

The rearrangement uses TRBV28 and TRBJ1-5; maybe TRBD1 (6 bases). Germline CDR1 is MDHEN and CDR2 is SYDVKM. V gave up 3 bases and J gave up 6 bases, with 15 bases separating them. The CDR3 is 15 residues long. The DNA of the CDR3 is TGTGCCAGCAGTTTTGGGGGGGCGTCGGGTCAGCCCCAGCATTTT. This gives the protein CASSFGGASGQPQHF.